This T cell receptor (beta chain) was identified in a study of blood T cell repertoires in COVID-19. Looking at the study overall: Sites in the United States, Italy and Spain provided acute and convalescent COVID-19 samples. T cells, B-cell-depleted T cells, or PBMCs provided the cDNA or gDNA that served as material.

In the authors' methods: Nucleated cell counts were estimated from reference gene primer amplification. Only in-frame clones appear in the TCRdb table, and some are missing; sequencing was by immunoSEQ multiplex PCR. V and J calls and clone size are copied from that table; D and trimming were computed from the DNA. The data hold about 120,000 clones, with roughly 90% observed a single time. Germline V lookup: CDR1 MDHEN, CDR2 SYDVKM. The V segment lost 5 bases and the J segment 0 bases; nucleotides outside the gene matches: 5. CDR3 length equals 16 residues. The sequencing input was peripheral blood. The chain carries TRBV28 and TRBJ1-3; 9 nucleotides align to TRBD1. This sequence originates from a woman over 75 with acute or convalescent COVID-19. The CDR3 DNA reads TGTGCCAGCAGTACCGGGACAGGGATCTCTGGAAACACCATATATTTT. It encodes CASSTGTGISGNTIYF.